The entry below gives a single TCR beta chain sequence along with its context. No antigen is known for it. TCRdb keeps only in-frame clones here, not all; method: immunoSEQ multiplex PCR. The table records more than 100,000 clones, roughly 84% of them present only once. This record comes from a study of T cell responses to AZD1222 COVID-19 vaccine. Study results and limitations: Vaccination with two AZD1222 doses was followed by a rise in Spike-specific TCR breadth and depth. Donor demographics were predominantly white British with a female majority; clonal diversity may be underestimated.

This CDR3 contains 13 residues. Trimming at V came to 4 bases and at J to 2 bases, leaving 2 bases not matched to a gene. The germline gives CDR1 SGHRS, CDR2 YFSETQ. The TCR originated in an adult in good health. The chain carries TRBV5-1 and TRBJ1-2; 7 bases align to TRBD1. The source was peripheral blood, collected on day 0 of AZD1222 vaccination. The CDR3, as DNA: TGCGCCAGCAGCGCAGGGGGGAACTATGGCTACACCTTC. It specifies CASSAGGNYGYTF.